A single sample gave rise to the 26 T cell receptor beta chains below, sequenced in a study of blood T cell repertoires in COVID-19. The repertoire was sequenced with immunoSEQ multiplex PCR; TCRdb's copy has only in-frame clones and lacks some. This table holds about 120,000 clones, more than 60% found once. Material: peripheral blood. Every receptor here comes from a man in his 70s with acute or convalescent COVID-19.

This chain joins TRBV5-6 and TRBJ2-5; D is unclear. V dropped 4 bases and J dropped 5 bases, with 12 bases sitting between them. This CDR3 spans 13 amino acids. Germline V gene data show CDR1 as SGHDT and CDR2 as YYEEEE. The CDR3 region has the DNA TGTGCCAGCAGCCTTGCCTATACGGAGACCCAGTACTTC. Its protein product is CASSLAYTETQYF. Full variable domain (rest looked up from reference TRBV5-6 and TRBJ2-5): DAGVTQSPTHLIKTRGQQVTLRCSPKSGHDTVSWYQQALGQGPQFIFQYYEEEERQRGNFPDRFSGHQFPNYSSELNVNALLLGDSALYLCASSLAYTETQYFGPGTRLLVL.

V and J are TRBV24-1 and TRBJ2-7; D is unresolved. The CDR3 length is 15 residues. V was shortened by 0 bases and J by 4 bases, with 12 bases between the two germline ends. Germline V lookup: CDR1 KGHDR, CDR2 SFDVKD. CDR3 amino acids: CATSDLFKCPYEQYF. CDR3 bases: TGTGCCACCAGTGATTTGTTTAAATGTCCTTACGAGCAGTACTTC.

The rearrangement links TRBV10-3 to TRBJ1-5; D is possibly TRBD1 (6 bases). In germline, CDR1 is ENHRY, CDR2 SYGVKD. The V end lost 6 bases, the J end lost 3 bases, and 9 bases lay between the germline ends. The CDR3 sequence is 13 residues long. The chain's CDR3 is CAIRGQYNQPQHF. The CDR3 nucleotides are TGTGCCATCAGAGGACAGTACAATCAGCCCCAGCATTTT.

This chain connects TRBV27 to TRBJ1-1, with D perhaps matching TRBD1 (6 bases). This CDR3 has 13 amino acids. Germline assignment: CDR1 MNHEY and CDR2 SMNVEV (reference sequence). The germline V and J ends were trimmed by 6 bases and 1 base, with 9 bases remaining between them. In DNA, the CDR3 is TGTGCCAGCAGCCCGACAGGGAACACTGAAGCTTTCTTT. Translating gives CASSPTGNTEAFF.

This sequence joins TRBV6-5 and TRBJ2-1, with TRBD2 identical over 15 bases. Germline V CDR1 and CDR2: MNHEY, SVGAGI. J lost 7 bases, V lost 4 bases, and 5 bases had no gene match. This CDR3 contains 16 residues. The CDR3 DNA sequence: TGTGCCAGCAGTTCCGGACTAGCGGGGGGGCCAAATGAGCAGTTCTTC. It specifies CASSSGLAGGPNEQFF.

The chain combines TRBV5-6 with TRBJ1-2; TRBD1 might be the D (6 bases). The CDR3 contains 13 residues. V shed 4 bases and J shed 6 bases, with 13 bases lying between them. The V gene's germline CDR1 is SGHDT and CDR2 YYEEEE. CDR3 in DNA: TGTGCCAGCAGCAAATTTTCAGGGGATGGCTACACCTTC. Protein: CASSKFSGDGYTF.

This clone came up once. J is TRBJ2-3 and V is TRBV19; 7 nucleotides match TRBD1. Germline CDR1 reads LNHDA; CDR2 reads SQIVND (reference sequence). V was pared by 1 base and J by 5 bases, with 9 bases of the junction left unmatched. The CDR3 is made up of 16 amino acids. CDR3 DNA: TGTGCCAGTAGTATAGGTGGCAGGGGGTGGGTAGATACGCAGTATTTT. It encodes CASSIGGRGWVDTQYF.

The CDR3 bases are TGTGCCAGTAGTATCCGGAACTTACGGACAGGCCCAGATAGCAATCAGCCCCAGCATTTT. Translating it yields CASSIRNLRTGPDSNQPQHF. The chain combines TRBV19 with TRBJ1-5, with 7 bases that match TRBD1. Germline V lookup: CDR1 LNHDA, CDR2 SQIVND (reference sequence). This CDR3 has 20 amino acids. With 3 bases clipped from V and 0 bases from J, the junction kept 17 bases outside the gene matches. Using reference TRBV19 and TRBJ1-5 for the parts outside the CDR3, the full variable domain is DGGITQSPKYLFRKEGQNVTLSCEQNLNHDAMYWYRQDPGQGLRLIYYSQIVNDFQKGDIAEGYSVSREKKESFPLTVTSAQKNPTAFYLCASSIRNLRTGPDSNQPQHFGDGTRLSIL.

This sequence joins TRBV7-2 and TRBJ1-1; D is unclear. CDR3 size: 13 residues. Trimming cost V 0 bases and J 6 bases, with 8 bases left between them. CDR1 and CDR2 (germline): SGHTA, FQGNSA. In DNA, the CDR3 is TGTGCCAGCAGCTTAGCGGTGGGCCCTGAAGCTTTCTTT. This translates into CASSLAVGPEAFF.

This clone was seen only a few times. CDR3 sequence: CASRNRGDTEAFF. The CDR3 nucleotides read TGTGCCAGCAGAAACCGGGGGGACACTGAAGCTTTCTTT. The rearrangement joins TRBV6-5 to TRBJ1-1, with D possibly TRBD1 on 5 matching bases. Germline assignment: CDR1 MNHEY and CDR2 SVGAGI. The CDR3 is 13 amino acids. Trimming took 6 bases from V and 3 from J, leaving 11 bases between them.

The table lists this clone with a few counts. V and J are TRBV18 and TRBJ1-4, with D unresolved. Trimming cost V 4 bases and J 0 bases, with 9 bases left between them. Looked up from germline, CDR1 is KGHSH and CDR2 is LQKENI. This CDR3 contains 15 residues. This CDR3 reads CASSRQEATNEKLFF. CDR3 DNA: TGTGCCAGCTCACGCCAAGAGGCAACTAATGAAAAACTGTTTTTT. Supplemented by reference TRBV18 and TRBJ1-4, the full variable domain reads NAGVMQNPRHLVRRRGQEARLRCSPMKGHSHVYWYRQLPEEGLKFMVYLQKENIIDESGMPKERFSAEFPKEGPSILRIQQVVRGDSAAYFCASSRQEATNEKLFFGSGTQLSVL.

The chain links TRBV28 to TRBJ2-7; 8 nucleotides line up with TRBD2. J was trimmed by 4 bases and V by 7 bases; bases with no gene match: 9. Per the germline V gene, CDR1 is MDHEN and CDR2 is SYDVKM. CDR3 size: 14 residues. DNA of the CDR3: TGTGCCAGCATCTCCCGGGGGGGTTCGTACGAGCAGTACTTC. This sequence encodes CASISRGGSYEQYF. Complete variable domain (other parts from reference TRBV28 and TRBJ2-7): DVKVTQSSRYLVKRTGEKVFLECVQDMDHENMFWYRQDPGLGLRLIYFSYDVKMKEKGDIPEGYSVSREKKERFSLILESASTNQTSMYLCASISRGGSYEQYFGPGTRLTVT.

The genes are TRBV5-1 and TRBJ1-4, with D hard to call. Trimming cost V 0 bases and J 6 bases, with 9 bases left between them. Per germline, CDR1 SGHRS and CDR2 YFSETQ. The CDR3 sequence is 14 residues long. The CDR3 DNA reads TGCGCCAGCAGCTTGGTCCCGCCAGATGAAAAACTGTTTTTT. Translated: CASSLVPPDEKLFF.

This clone has only a few counts. The chain combines TRBV5-1 with TRBJ2-7; a possible D gene is TRBD1 (5 bases). The V gene lost 0 bases and the J gene lost 0 bases, with 13 bases spanning the gap. Germline V lookup: CDR1 SGHRS, CDR2 YFSETQ. CDR3 length: 16 amino acids. CDR3 DNA: TGCGCCAGCAGCTTGGGGCCGGACATGAGCTCCTACGAGCAGTACTTC. This encodes CASSLGPDMSSYEQYF.

The rearrangement links TRBV5-4 to TRBJ2-5; 9 bases are shared with TRBD1. CDR3 length equals 16 residues. Germline CDR1 and CDR2: SGHNT and YYREEE (reference sequence). The V gene end was trimmed by 6 bases and the J gene end by 5 bases; junction bases not matched to a gene: 14. The CDR3 sequence is CASKISDRGSSETQYF. CDR3 sequence (DNA): TGTGCCAGCAAAATCTCGGACAGGGGTAGTAGCGAGACCCAGTACTTC.

As concerns this clone: A junction boundary mismatches the germline segment, possibly from a read error. The chain uses TRBV2 and TRBJ2-5, with 11 nucleotides matching TRBD2. CDR3 length: 14 amino acids. CDR1 and CDR2 from the germline V gene are SNHLY and FYNNEI. CDR3 coding DNA: TGTGCCAGCAGTGAGTTCCTAGCGGGGGGAATAGTGGACTTC. Its translation: CASSEFLAGGIVDF.

The chain links TRBV29-1 to TRBJ2-7; the D gene is possibly TRBD1 (6 bases). This CDR3 region has 12 residues. Germline loops: CDR1 SQVTM, CDR2 ANQGSEA. Trimming removed 5 bases from V and 2 bases from J, with 10 bases in between. DNA of the CDR3: TGCAGCGTTCGTGGGGGCCCCTACGAGCAGTACTTC. Its translation is CSVRGGPYEQYF.

This clone was seen at least ten times. The chain combines TRBV5-5 with TRBJ2-2; D is perhaps TRBD1 (6 bases). The CDR3 runs 15 residues. Trimming took 7 bases from V and 4 from J, leaving 17 bases between them. Looked up from germline, CDR1 is SGHKS and CDR2 is YYEKEE (reference sequence). CDR3 nucleotide sequence: TGTGCCAGCCGCCGGGACACCCGAGGCACCGGGGAGCTGTTTTTT. As protein: CASRRDTRGTGELFF.

This clone came up a few times. The rearrangement links TRBV28 to TRBJ1-3, with D possibly matching TRBD1 (5 bases). CDR3 length equals 14 residues. CDR1 and CDR2 (germline): MDHEN, SYDVKM. V was shortened by 4 bases and J by 2 bases, with 9 bases between the two germline ends. The CDR3 DNA is TGTGCCAGCAGTTCGCAGGGAACTGGAAACACCATATATTTT. Translation: CASSSQGTGNTIYF.

The chain employs TRBV6-5 and TRBJ1-2; D gene ambiguous. From germline, CDR1 is MNHEY and CDR2 SVGAGI. The CDR3 totals 12 residues. The germline V and J ends were trimmed by 6 bases and 2 bases, with 7 bases remaining between them. The CDR3 DNA sequence: TGTGCCAGCAGCAGAGGAAACTATGGCTACACCTTC. Translated: CASSRGNYGYTF.

The chain carries TRBV4-1 and TRBJ1-6; the D is unclear. The CDR3 spans 15 residues. V was clipped by 3 bases and J by 0 bases, with 6 bases between them. The germline CDR1 and CDR2 sequences are MGHRA and YSYEKL. CDR3 coding DNA: TGCGCCAGCAGCCACTCTTCCTCCTATAATTCACCCCTCCACTTT. It encodes CASSHSSSYNSPLHF.

This clone was picked up a small number of times. The rearrangement links TRBV6-5 to TRBJ2-1, with 9 bases lining up with TRBD2. This CDR3 comprises 14 residues. Germline loops: CDR1 MNHEY, CDR2 SVGAGI. V was clipped by 6 bases and J by 10 bases; unmatched bases: 10. This CDR3 is CASSPLLAGTEQFF. The DNA of the CDR3 is TGTGCCAGCAGCCCCTTGCTAGCGGGGACAGAGCAGTTCTTC.

The chain recombines TRBV5-1 with TRBJ2-1; 9 bases fit TRBD1. The CDR3 totals 16 residues. The germline V gene encodes CDR1 SGHRS and CDR2 YFSETQ. With V trimmed by 4 bases and J by 2 bases, 7 bases remained unmatched. CDR3 in amino acids: CASSRMTGGTYNEQFF. The CDR3 bases are TGCGCCAGCAGCAGAATGACAGGGGGAACCTACAATGAGCAGTTCTTC.

This chain connects TRBV9 to TRBJ1-1, with D possibly being TRBD1 (6 bases). In germline, CDR1 is SGDLS, CDR2 YYNGEE. This CDR3 contains 14 residues. The V gene lost 3 bases and the J gene lost 4 bases, with 13 bases spanning the gap. The CDR3 spells CASSATGRGTEAFF. DNA for the CDR3: TGTGCCAGCAGCGCGACAGGAAGGGGCACTGAAGCTTTCTTT.

This clone was picked up a small number of times. V and J are TRBV18 and TRBJ2-7, with 10 bases that match TRBD1. The germline V gene encodes CDR1 KGHSH and CDR2 LQKENI. The V segment lost 6 bases and the J segment 4 bases; nucleotides outside the gene matches: 9. The CDR3 length is 15 residues. This CDR3 is CASSDRSGQGYEQYF. The CDR3 coding sequence is TGTGCCAGCTCGGACCGTTCGGGACAGGGGTACGAGCAGTACTTC.

The rearrangement links TRBV3-1 (or the pseudogene TRBV3-2) to TRBJ2-5, with 7 positions matching TRBD1. Trimming at V came to 6 bases and at J to 4 bases, leaving 11 bases not matched to a gene. Per germline, CDR1 LGHDT and CDR2 YNNKEL (reference sequence). The CDR3 totals 15 residues. The chain's CDR3 is CASSHQTGIGETQYF. CDR3 nucleotide sequence: TGTGCCAGCAGTCATCAGACAGGGATTGGAGAGACCCAGTACTTC.